Listed below are T cell receptor beta chains from one sample, sequenced in a study of blood T cell repertoires in COVID-19. Libraries were prepared by immunoSEQ multiplex PCR; TCRdb keeps only in-frame clonotypes and omits some of them. Counted here are about 160,000 clones, about 93% occurring once; the ten biggest clones make up roughly 4.4%. The specimen sequenced was peripheral blood. The receptors derive from a woman aged 45-60 years with acute or convalescent COVID-19. CDR3s include the opening cysteine and the closing phenylalanine or tryptophan. D genes are given only for firm matches. Clone size appears in some rows only: once, few, many, or a class for an expanded clone.

TRBJ1-3,once,TRBV7-9,NA,CASSLALFSGNTIYF,TGTGCCAGCAGCTTAGCCCTGTTCTCTGGAAACACCATATATTTT
TRBJ1-2,NA,TRBV10-3,NA,CAISSSQGSRGYTF,TGTGCCATCAGTTCCTCCCAGGGTTCGAGGGGCTACACCTTC
TRBJ1-1,NA,TRBV19,NA,CASSIGTRTEAFF,TGTGCCAGTAGTATAGGGACTAGAACTGAAGCTTTCTTT
TRBJ1-6,once,TRBV28,NA,CASTPRTGTDSPLHF,TGTGCCAGCACACCTCGAACAGGGACGGACTCACCCCTCCACTTT
TRBJ1-1,NA,TRBV5-6,NA,CASSPYRTANTEAFF,TGTGCCAGCAGCCCATATAGGACAGCGAACACTGAAGCTTTCTTT
TRBJ2-2,NA,TRBV3-1/TRBV3-2,NA,CASSSGLITGELFF,TGTGCCAGCAGCTCGGGACTTATCACCGGGGAGCTGTTTTTT
TRBJ2-7,NA,TRBV20-1,NA,CSARAGATQYF,TGCAGTGCTAGGGCGGGCGCGACGCAGTACTTC
TRBJ1-3,NA,TRBV6-6,NA,CASSPRFNSGNTIYF,TGTGCCAGCAGTCCCAGGTTCAACTCTGGAAACACCATATATTTT
TRBJ2-1,NA,TRBV28,NA,CASSLPRGALNEQFF,TGTGCCAGCAGTTTACCTAGGGGTGCCCTAAATGAGCAGTTCTTC
TRBJ1-1,NA,TRBV6-5,NA,CASNGQPSGTEAFF,TGTGCCAGCAATGGACAGCCTTCGGGCACTGAAGCTTTCTTT
TRBJ2-1,NA,TRBV27,NA,CASSLASVYNEQFF,TGTGCCAGCAGTTTGGCAAGCGTGTACAATGAGCAGTTCTTC
TRBJ1-2,NA,TRBV24-1,TRBD1,CATSDYGQASGYTF,TGTGCCACCAGTGATTACGGACAGGCATCTGGCTACACCTTC
TRBJ2-1,NA,TRBV14,NA,CASSQERRLELNEQFF,TGTGCCAGCAGCCAAGAAAGGAGACTAGAGCTCAATGAGCAGTTCTTC
TRBJ1-6,NA,TRBV2,NA,CASSDTLTGVYNSPLHF,TGTGCCAGCAGTGATACCCTGACAGGTGTTTATAATTCACCCCTCCACTTT
TRBJ1-3,NA,TRBV4-2,NA,CASSQELYGAGNTIYF,TGTGCCAGCAGCCAAGAATTATACGGGGCTGGAAACACCATATATTTT
TRBJ1-2,NA,TRBV28,NA,CASRDTLSYGYTF,TGTGCCAGCCGGGACACCCTGTCCTATGGCTACACCTTC
TRBJ1-2,NA,TRBV5-8,NA,CASSLDGMGYTF,TGTGCCAGCAGCTTGGACGGGATGGGCTACACCTTC
TRBJ1-6,NA,TRBV7-9,TRBD1,CASRGTGNNSPLHF,TGTGCCAGCAGGGGGACAGGAAATAATTCACCCCTCCACTTT
TRBJ2-2,NA,TRBV4-2,TRBD2,CASSRLRTSNGGELFF,TGTGCCAGCAGCCGACTCCGGACTAGTAATGGCGGGGAGCTGTTTTTT
TRBJ1-1,NA,TRBV30,TRBD1,CAWTPPDRVYTEAFF,TGTGCCTGGACGCCCCCCGACAGGGTGTACACTGAAGCTTTCTTT
TRBJ1-5,NA,TRBV5-8,NA,CASSLGGDSNQPQHF,TGTGCCAGCAGCTTGGGGGGGGATAGCAATCAGCCCCAGCATTTT
TRBJ2-7,NA,TRBV4-3,NA,CASSQDRERYF,TGCGCCAGCAGCCAAGATAGGGAGCGGTACTTC
TRBJ2-1,NA,TRBV4-3,NA,CASSQDRTDEQFF,TGCGCCAGCAGCCAAGATAGGACAGATGAGCAGTTCTTC
TRBJ1-6,NA,TRBV27,TRBD1,CASSFSAGQGFYNSPLHF,TGTGCCAGCAGTTTCTCTGCGGGACAGGGATTCTATAATTCACCCCTCCACTTT
TRBJ1-4,NA,TRBV7-6,TRBD1,CASSFNRGTNEKLFF,TGTGCCAGCAGCTTCAACAGGGGAACTAATGAAAAACTGTTTTTT
TRBJ1-5,NA,TRBV6-5,TRBD1,CASQRDRLSNQPQHF,TGTGCCAGCCAACGGGACAGACTTAGCAATCAGCCCCAGCATTTT
TRBJ1-2,NA,TRBV9,NA,CASSVDGSYGYTF,TGTGCCAGCAGCGTAGACGGTAGCTATGGCTACACCTTC
TRBJ1-1,once,TRBV6-5,TRBD1,CASSYTDRPTEAFF,TGTGCCAGCAGTTATACGGACAGGCCGACTGAAGCTTTCTTT
TRBJ1-6,NA,TRBV5-8,TRBD1,CASSHPGQGSRSSYNSPLHF,TGTGCCAGCAGCCACCCGGGACAGGGGTCACGGAGCTCCTATAATTCACCCCTCCACTTT
TRBJ1-4,NA,TRBV30,TRBD1,CAWSVTGGREKLFF,TGTGCCTGGAGTGTAACAGGGGGTAGGGAAAAACTGTTTTTT
TRBJ2-7,NA,TRBV20-1,NA,CSVNEQYF,TGCAGTGTAAACGAGCAGTACTTC
TRBJ2-6,once,TRBV4-1,NA,CASSQDLTGLGAGANVLTF,TGCGCCAGCAGCCAAGACCTAACAGGGCTAGGTGCGGGGGCCAACGTCCTGACTTTC
TRBJ1-1,NA,TRBV4-1,NA,CASSQYYQDTTEAFF,TGCGCCAGCAGCCAGTATTACCAGGATACCACTGAAGCTTTCTTT
TRBJ1-6,NA,TRBV30,NA,CAWSGEGVFNSPLHF,TGTGCCTGGAGTGGAGAGGGGGTGTTTAATTCACCCCTCCACTTT
TRBJ1-2,NA,TRBV5-5,TRBD1,CASSLAGDRGPGYTF,TGTGCCAGCAGCTTGGCAGGGGACAGGGGGCCCGGCTACACCTTC
TRBJ1-2,NA,TRBV19,NA,CASMSGGLVNYGYTF,TGTGCCAGTATGAGCGGGGGGCTCGTTAACTATGGCTACACCTTC
TRBJ2-1,NA,TRBV6-1,TRBD2,CASSESGGGSYNEQFF,TGTGCCAGCAGTGAAAGCGGGGGGGGCTCCTACAATGAGCAGTTCTTC
TRBJ1-3,few,TRBV2,TRBD1,CASSGQGKTGNTIYF,TGTGCCAGCAGTGGACAGGGGAAGACTGGAAACACCATATATTTT
TRBJ2-1,NA,TRBV7-9,NA,CASSLAGAGRNEQFF,TGTGCCAGCAGCTTAGCAGGGGCAGGACGCAATGAGCAGTTCTTC
TRBJ2-3,NA,TRBV24-1,NA,CATSRTDTQYF,TGTGCCACCAGTCGGACAGATACGCAGTATTTT